This T cell receptor beta chain was identified in a study of beta chain features in type 1 diabetes (dated by TCRdb to 2016 to 2019). Regarding the research as a whole: Mean age, gender distribution, total cell number and subset yield did not differ between patients and healthy donors. A total of approximately 99,000,000 sorted cells were examined across all samples, and RNA yield correlated strongly with the number of cells per subset. The study compared TCRB repertoires of sorted circulating CD4+ T cell subsets between recently diagnosed type 1 diabetes patients and matched healthy donors. Regulatory and stem cell-like memory subsets were obtained from only 8 patients and about 8 healthy donors, while naive and central memory subsets were obtained from all 30 or so donors. General study outcomes and caveats: PCR might favor shorter templates, but patient and control samples were amplified and corrected together, so any skew would affect both groups equally. Because small numbers of individuals were included in the HLA sub-analyses, any influence of HLA type on TCRB rearrangement was left unresolved. Naive, central memory and regulatory TCRB repertoires appeared to be more alike among patients than among healthy donors. Because cDNA was sequenced instead of genomic DNA, activated cells with high expression could be over-represented, although the groups did not differ in activation or CD3 levels. At VDJ recombination sites, patients with type 1 diabetes made fewer insertions and deleted more nucleotides, a pattern implying thymic rearrangement abnormalities. In all four CD4+ subsets, TCRB CDR3 length was moderately but significantly shorter in type 1 diabetes patients.

All of the isolated RNA was reverse transcribed with the High Capacity cDNA Reverse Transcription Kit, so expressed TCRB transcripts were sequenced. Naive, central memory and regulatory T cell samples underwent deep immunoSEQ sequencing, averaging roughly 3.5 million total reads per sample. After sorted cells were lysed in RLT buffer, RNA was extracted with DNase-treated RNeasy Micro or Mini kits, with the choice depending on cell number. Each cell subset was processed separately to prevent cross-contamination, with patient and healthy donor samples processed together. The immunoSEQ multiplex PCR was used to amplify TCRB sequences from cDNA, yielding 87-bp fragments that span the CDR3 region. Amplicons were sequenced on the Illumina HiSeq platform. Regarding the original processing steps: Synthetic template baselines were used to correct PCR bias computationally, reads within Hamming distance 2 were collapsed together, and singletons that could not be merged were discarded. Reads were aligned to IMGT to assign V, D and J genes, CDR3 length, and insertions or deletions at six rearrangement sites. Within each subset, clonotype counts were normalized to the number of sorted cells before true diversity and Gini coefficients were calculated with the tcR R package. The overlap coefficient, calculated on TCRB nucleotide sequences, was used to quantify repertoire sharing. Drawn from immuneACCESS, this table holds only the in-frame rearrangements with V and J called that TCRdb kept. Clones are partly lost; checked studies trace under half to an unresolved V gene and leave the rest unexplained. V, J and clone size are those of that table, while D and trimming were read from the DNA. The sample data list some 120,000 clones, and approximately 15% of these were observed just once. The top ten constitute roughly 2.6% of the sample.

Each donor gave one peripheral blood draw, averaging approximately 110 mL, which was collected into heparinised tubes. A BD FACSAria II was used to sort naive, central memory, regulatory and stem cell-like memory CD4+ T cells with a panel that included CD45RO, CCR7, CD25, CD127, CD95 and CD27. Purity was above 98% for every sorted population. PBMCs were separated immediately by Lymphoprep density gradient centrifugation and were stained directly, without being cultured. So that batch effects would be minimized, each experiment stained and sorted samples in pairs, pairing one healthy donor with one patient. A word on this clone: The antigen this receptor binds is unknown. Base-call qualities are not available, and no considerably larger clone is one nucleotide away.

The CDR3 goes from the cysteine to the phenylalanine over 15 residues. The kept DNA is CDR3 alone, 45 bases in frame from the first base. From a lookup of the germline V gene, CDR1 and CDR2 are SGHDT and YYEEEE. V and J lose 4 bases and 0 bases, and a span of 11 bases separates them. Rearrangement joined TRBV5-6 to TRBJ1-5; no confident D gene assignment can be made. Sequenced: central memory CD4+ T cells from blood. The sequence was obtained from a man between 18 and 29 years old with type 1 diabetes. The DNA sequence reads TGTGCCAGCAGCCACCAGAGATATAGCAATCAGCCCCAGCATTTT. This yields the protein CASSHQRYSNQPQHF.